The 6 T cell receptor beta chains given below trace back to one sample, sequenced in a study of T-cell reconstitution after alpha-beta-depleted transplantation in children. This sample's TCRbeta library carried unique molecular identifier barcodes. TCRdb reanalysed the PCR reads using MiXCR and keeps one entry per CDR3 protein. The table shows around 380,000 distinct CDR3 sequences, with approximately 11% occurring only once. This specimen was PBMCs from the stem cell graft donor, taken from the stem cell graft. The receptors here all came from a human donor who donated a stem cell graft to a child with acute myeloid leukemia.

The chain combines TRBV6-1 with TRBJ2-1, with 7 bases matching TRBD2. CDR1 is MNHNS and CDR2 is SASEGT in the germline V gene. This CDR3 is 15 amino acids long. V lost 6 bases and J lost 4; bases outside the gene matches: 9. Here the CDR3 reads CASSKSGVEYNEQFF. The CDR3 bases are TGTGCCAGCAGCAAAAGCGGGGTCGAATACAATGAGCAGTTCTTC.

The chain has TRBV11-2 and TRBJ2-5; TRBD2 matches 15 bases. The CDR3 is made up of 18 amino acids. Germline trimming cut 5 bases from V and 0 bases from J; bases unmatched to any gene: 7. Germline lookup yields CDR1 SGHAT and CDR2 FQNNGV. The CDR3 reads CASSPGLAGGRYQETQYF. The CDR3 region has the DNA TGTGCCAGCAGCCCCGGACTAGCGGGAGGGCGGTACCAAGAGACCCAGTACTTC.

The chain combines TRBV12-3 or TRBV12-4 with TRBJ2-5, with D unclear. V dropped 3 bases and J dropped 4 bases, with 12 bases sitting between them. The length of the CDR3 is 14 residues. The CDR3 loop is CASSFVRRVETQYF. The CDR3 DNA follows: TGTGCCAGCAGTTTTGTTAGAAGGGTAGAGACCCAGTACTTC.

The sample holds many counts of this clonotype. The chain combines TRBV20-1 with TRBJ1-1; 8 bases are a match to TRBD1. J gave up 2 bases and V 2 bases, and 7 bases lay outside the gene matches. Germline V gene sequence: CDR1 DFQATT, CDR2 SNEGSKA (reference sequence). This CDR3 is built from 15 residues. The CDR3 DNA sequence: TGCAGTGCTAGATTAACAGGGGGGGGTAACACTGAAGCTTTCTTT. This sequence encodes CSARLTGGGNTEAFF.

This clonotype was detected a few times. The chain joins TRBV5-1 to TRBJ2-3, with 11 bases aligning to TRBD2. The germline V gene encodes CDR1 SGHRS and CDR2 YFSETQ. There are 19 residues in the CDR3. Germline trimming cut 2 bases from V and 0 bases from J; bases unmatched to any gene: 11. The CDR3 DNA sequence: TGCGCCAGCAGCTTTCTTAGCGGGGGGGCCGCGGCTAGCACAGATACGCAGTATTTT. It specifies CASSFLSGGAAASTDTQYF.

V usage is TRBV5-1 and J usage is TRBJ1-2; D is uncertain. Per germline, CDR1 SGHRS and CDR2 YFSETQ. CDR3 length equals 13 residues. Deletions cut 1 base from V and 2 bases from J, with 6 bases between. The CDR3 region has the DNA TGCGCCAGCAGCTTGCTGGGAAACTATGGCTACACCTTC. It encodes CASSLLGNYGYTF.